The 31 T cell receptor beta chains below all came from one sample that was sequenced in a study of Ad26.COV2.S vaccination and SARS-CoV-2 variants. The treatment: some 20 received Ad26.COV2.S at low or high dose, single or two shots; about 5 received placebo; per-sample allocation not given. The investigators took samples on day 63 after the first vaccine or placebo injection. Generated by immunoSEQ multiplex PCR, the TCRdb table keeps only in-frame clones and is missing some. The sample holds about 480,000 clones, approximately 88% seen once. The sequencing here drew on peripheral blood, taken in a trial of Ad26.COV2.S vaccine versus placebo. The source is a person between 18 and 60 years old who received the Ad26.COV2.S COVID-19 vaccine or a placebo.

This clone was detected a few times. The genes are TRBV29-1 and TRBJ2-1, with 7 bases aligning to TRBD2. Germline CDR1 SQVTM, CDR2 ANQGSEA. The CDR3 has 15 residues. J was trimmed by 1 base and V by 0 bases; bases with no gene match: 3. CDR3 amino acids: CSVEEGGKSYNEQFF. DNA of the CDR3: TGCAGCGTTGAAGAGGGAGGGAAATCCTACAATGAGCAGTTCTTC.

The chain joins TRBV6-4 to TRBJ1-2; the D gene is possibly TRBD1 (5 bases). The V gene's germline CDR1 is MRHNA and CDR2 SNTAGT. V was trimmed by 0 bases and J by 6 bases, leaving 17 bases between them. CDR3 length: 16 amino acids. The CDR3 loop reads CASSDSRVYQGNGYTF. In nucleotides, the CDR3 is TGTGCCAGCAGTGACTCGAGAGTGTACCAGGGTAATGGCTACACCTTC.

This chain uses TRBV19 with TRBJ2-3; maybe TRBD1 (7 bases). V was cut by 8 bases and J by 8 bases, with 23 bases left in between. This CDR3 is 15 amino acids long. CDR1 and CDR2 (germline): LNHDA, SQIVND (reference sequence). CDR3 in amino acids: CASRVRGDRNGTQYF. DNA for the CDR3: TGTGCCAGTCGCGTCAGGGGGGATAGAAACGGTACGCAGTATTTT.

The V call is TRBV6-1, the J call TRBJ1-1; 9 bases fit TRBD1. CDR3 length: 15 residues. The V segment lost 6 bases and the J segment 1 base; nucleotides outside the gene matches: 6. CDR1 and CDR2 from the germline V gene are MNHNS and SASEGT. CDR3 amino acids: CASREQGARNTEAFF. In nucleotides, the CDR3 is TGTGCCAGCAGGGAACAGGGGGCGCGGAACACTGAAGCTTTCTTT.

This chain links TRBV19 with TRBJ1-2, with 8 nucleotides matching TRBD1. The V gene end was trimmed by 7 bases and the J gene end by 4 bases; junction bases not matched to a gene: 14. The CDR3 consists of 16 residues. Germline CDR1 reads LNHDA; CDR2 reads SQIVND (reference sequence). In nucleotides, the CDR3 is TGTGCCAGTACCACCCCCGGGACAGGAAGAACCTATGGCTACACCTTC. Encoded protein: CASTTPGTGRTYGYTF.

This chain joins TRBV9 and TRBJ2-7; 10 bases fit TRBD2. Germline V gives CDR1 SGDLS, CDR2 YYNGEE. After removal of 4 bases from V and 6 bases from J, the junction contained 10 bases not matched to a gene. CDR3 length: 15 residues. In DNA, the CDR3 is TGTGCCAGCAGCCAGTCCTCTAGCGGGAGTGGCGAGCAGTACTTC. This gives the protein CASSQSSSGSGEQYF.

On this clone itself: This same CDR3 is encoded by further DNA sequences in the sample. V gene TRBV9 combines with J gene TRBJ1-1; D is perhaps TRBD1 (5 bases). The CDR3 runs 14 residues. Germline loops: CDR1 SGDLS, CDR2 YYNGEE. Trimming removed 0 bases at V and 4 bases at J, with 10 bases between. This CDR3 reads CASSVEQGGTEAFF. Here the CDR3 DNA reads TGTGCCAGCAGCGTAGAGCAGGGAGGCACTGAAGCTTTCTTT.

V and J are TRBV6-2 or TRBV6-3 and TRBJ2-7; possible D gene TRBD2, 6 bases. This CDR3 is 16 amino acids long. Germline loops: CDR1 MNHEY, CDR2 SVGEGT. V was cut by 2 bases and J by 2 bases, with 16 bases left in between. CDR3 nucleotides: TGTGCCAGCAGTTACGGGGGGAATTTTGACCCCTACGAGCAGTACTTC. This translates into CASSYGGNFDPYEQYF.

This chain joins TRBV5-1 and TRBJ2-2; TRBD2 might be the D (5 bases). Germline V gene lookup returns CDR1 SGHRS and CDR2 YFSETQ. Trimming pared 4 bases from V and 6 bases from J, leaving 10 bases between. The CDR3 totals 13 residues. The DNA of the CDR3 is TGCGCCAGCAGCGTCGACGGGGCCGGGGAGCTGTTTTTT. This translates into CASSVDGAGELFF.

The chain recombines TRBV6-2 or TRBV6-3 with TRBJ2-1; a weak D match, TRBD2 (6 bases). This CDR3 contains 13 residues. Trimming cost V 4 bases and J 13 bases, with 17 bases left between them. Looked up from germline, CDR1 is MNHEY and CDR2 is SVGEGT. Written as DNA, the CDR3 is TGTGCCAGCAGTTTTTTACTCCGGGACTCCCAGTTCTTC. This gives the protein CASSFLLRDSQFF.

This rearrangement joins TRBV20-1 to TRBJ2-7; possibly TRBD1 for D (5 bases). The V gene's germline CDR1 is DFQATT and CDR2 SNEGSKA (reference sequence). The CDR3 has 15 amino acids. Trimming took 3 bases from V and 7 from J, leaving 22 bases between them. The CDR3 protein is CSASPPGQGSREQYF. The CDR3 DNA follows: TGCAGTGCTAGTCCCCCTGGGCAGGGAAGTCGAGAGCAGTACTTC.

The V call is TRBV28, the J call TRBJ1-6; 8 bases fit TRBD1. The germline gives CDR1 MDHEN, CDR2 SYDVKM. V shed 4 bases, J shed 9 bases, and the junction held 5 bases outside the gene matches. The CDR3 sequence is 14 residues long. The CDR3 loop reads CASSSRTGTSPLHF. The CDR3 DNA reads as TGTGCCAGCAGTTCCCGGACAGGGACTTCACCCCTCCACTTT. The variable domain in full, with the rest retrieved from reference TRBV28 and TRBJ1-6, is DVKVTQSSRYLVKRTGEKVFLECVQDMDHENMFWYRQDPGLGLRLIYFSYDVKMKEKGDIPEGYSVSREKKERFSLILESASTNQTSMYLCASSSRTGTSPLHFGNGTRLTVT.

This chain's CDR3 is CASSLRREQYF. The DNA of the CDR3 is TGTGCCAGCAGCTTGCGCCGAGAGCAGTACTTC. The chain has TRBV5-6 and TRBJ2-7; D not resolved. From germline, CDR1 is SGHDT and CDR2 YYEEEE. There are 11 residues in the CDR3. The germline V and J ends were trimmed by 1 base and 7 bases, with 6 bases remaining between them.

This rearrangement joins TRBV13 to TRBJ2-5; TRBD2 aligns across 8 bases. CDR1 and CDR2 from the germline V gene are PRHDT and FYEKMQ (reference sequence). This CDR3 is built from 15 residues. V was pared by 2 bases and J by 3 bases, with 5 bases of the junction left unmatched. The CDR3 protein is CASSLRSGGEETQYF. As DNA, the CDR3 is TGTGCCAGCAGCTTACGCTCCGGGGGGGAAGAGACCCAGTACTTC. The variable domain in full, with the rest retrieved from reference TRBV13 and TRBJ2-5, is AAGVIQSPRHLIKEKRETATLKCYPIPRHDTVYWYQQGPGQDPQFLISFYEKMQSDKGSIPDRFSAQQFSDYHSELNMSSLELGDSALYFCASSLRSGGEETQYFGPGTRLLVL.

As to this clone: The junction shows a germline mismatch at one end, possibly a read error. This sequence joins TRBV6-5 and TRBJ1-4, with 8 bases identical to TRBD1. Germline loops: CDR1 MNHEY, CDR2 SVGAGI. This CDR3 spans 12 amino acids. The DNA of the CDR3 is TGTGCCGGCAGGGGGCAGGGTGAAAAACTGTTTTTT. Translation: CAGRGQGEKLFF.

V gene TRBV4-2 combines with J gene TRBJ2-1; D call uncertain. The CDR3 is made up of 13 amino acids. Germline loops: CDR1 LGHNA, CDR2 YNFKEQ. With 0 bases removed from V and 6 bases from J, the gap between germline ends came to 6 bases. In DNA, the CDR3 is TGTGCCAGCAGCCAAGATGTGGGCAATGAGCAGTTCTTC. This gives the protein CASSQDVGNEQFF.

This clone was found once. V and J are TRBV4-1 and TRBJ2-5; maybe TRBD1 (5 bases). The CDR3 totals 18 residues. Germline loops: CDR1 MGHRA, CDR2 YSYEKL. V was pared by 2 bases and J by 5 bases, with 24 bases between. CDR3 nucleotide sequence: TGCGCCAGCAGCCAACCACCACAGGTCTCGCTGGGTCGGGAGACCCAGTACTTC. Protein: CASSQPPQVSLGRETQYF.

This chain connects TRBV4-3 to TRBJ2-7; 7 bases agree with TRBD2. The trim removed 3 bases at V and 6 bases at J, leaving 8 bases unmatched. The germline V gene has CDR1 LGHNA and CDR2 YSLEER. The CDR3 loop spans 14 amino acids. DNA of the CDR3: TGCGCCAGCAGCCAGGAGGGGAGGGTTTGCGAGCAGTACTTC. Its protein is CASSQEGRVCEQYF.

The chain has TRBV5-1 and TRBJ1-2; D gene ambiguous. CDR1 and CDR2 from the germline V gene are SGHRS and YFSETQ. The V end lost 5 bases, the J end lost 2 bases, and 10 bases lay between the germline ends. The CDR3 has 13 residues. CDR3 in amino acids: CASSQEGNYGYTF. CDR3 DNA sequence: TGCGCCAGCAGTCAGGAAGGGAACTATGGCTACACCTTC.

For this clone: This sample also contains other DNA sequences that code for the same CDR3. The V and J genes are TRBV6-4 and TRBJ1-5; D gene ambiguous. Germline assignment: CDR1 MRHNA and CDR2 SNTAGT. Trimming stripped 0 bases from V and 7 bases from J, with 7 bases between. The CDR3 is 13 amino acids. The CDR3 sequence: CASSDSEGQPQHF. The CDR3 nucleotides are TGTGCCAGCAGTGACTCGGAGGGCCAGCCCCAGCATTTT.

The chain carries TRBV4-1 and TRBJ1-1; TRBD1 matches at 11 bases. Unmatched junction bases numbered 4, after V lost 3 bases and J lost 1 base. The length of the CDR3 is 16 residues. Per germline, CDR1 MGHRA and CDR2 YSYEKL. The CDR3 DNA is TGCGCCAGCAGCCACTGGACAGGGGGCAAGAACACTGAAGCTTTCTTT. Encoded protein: CASSHWTGGKNTEAFF.

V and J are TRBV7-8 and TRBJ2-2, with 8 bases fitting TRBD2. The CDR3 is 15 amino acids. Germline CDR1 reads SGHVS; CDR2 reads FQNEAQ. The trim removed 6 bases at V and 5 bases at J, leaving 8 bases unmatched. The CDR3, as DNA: TGTGCCAGCAGTCGGAGCGGGAGCAAAACCGGGGAGCTGTTTTTT. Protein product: CASSRSGSKTGELFF.

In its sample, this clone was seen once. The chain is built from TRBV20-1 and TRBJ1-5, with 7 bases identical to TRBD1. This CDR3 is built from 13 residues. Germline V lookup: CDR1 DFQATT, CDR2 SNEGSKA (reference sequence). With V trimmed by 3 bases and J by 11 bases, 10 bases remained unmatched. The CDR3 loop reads CSASIAVDRAQHF. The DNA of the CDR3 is TGCAGTGCTAGTATCGCTGTCGACAGGGCCCAGCATTTT.

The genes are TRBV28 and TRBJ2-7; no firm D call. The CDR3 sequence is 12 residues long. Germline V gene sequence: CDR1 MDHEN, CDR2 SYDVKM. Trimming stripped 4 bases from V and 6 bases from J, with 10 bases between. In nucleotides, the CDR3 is TGTGCCAGCAGTTCACCCATCAGCGAGCAGTACTTC. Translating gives CASSSPISEQYF.

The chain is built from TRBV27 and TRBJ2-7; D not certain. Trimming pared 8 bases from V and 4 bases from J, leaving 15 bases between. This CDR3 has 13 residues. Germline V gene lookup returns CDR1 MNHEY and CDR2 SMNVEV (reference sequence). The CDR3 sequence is CASAPGARYEQYF. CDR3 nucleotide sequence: TGTGCCAGCGCTCCGGGCGCGCGGTACGAGCAGTACTTC.

CDR3 residues: CASSSSGELFF. CDR3 nucleotide sequence: TGTGCCAGCAGTTCCTCCGGGGAGCTGTTTTTT. The chain carries TRBV6-5 and TRBJ2-2; no clear D. CDR3 length: 11 residues. Looked up from germline, CDR1 is MNHEY and CDR2 is SVGAGI. V was pared by 4 bases and J by 6 bases, with 3 bases between.

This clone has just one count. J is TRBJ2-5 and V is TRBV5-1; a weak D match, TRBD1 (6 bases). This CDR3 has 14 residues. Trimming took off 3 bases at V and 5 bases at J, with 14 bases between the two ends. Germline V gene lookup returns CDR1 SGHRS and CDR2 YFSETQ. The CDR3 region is CASSSGGDRETQYF. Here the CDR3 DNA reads TGCGCCAGCAGCTCTGGGGGCGATAGGGAGACCCAGTACTTC.

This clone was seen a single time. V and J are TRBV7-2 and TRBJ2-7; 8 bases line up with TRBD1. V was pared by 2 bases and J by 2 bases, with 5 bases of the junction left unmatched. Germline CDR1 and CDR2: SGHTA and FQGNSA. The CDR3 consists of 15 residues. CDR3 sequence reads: CASSLTGQAPYEQYF. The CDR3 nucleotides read TGTGCCAGCAGCTTAACGGGACAGGCGCCCTACGAGCAGTACTTC.

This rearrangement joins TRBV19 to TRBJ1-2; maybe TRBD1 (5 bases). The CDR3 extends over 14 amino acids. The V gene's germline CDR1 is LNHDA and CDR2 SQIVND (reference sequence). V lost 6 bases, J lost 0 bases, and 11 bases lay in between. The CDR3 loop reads CASSLTAANYGYTF. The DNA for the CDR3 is TGTGCCAGTAGCCTGACAGCTGCTAACTATGGCTACACCTTC.

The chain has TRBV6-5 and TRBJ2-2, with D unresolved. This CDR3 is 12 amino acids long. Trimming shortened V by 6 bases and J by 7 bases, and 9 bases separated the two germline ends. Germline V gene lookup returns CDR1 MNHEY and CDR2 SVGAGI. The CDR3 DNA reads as TGTGCCAGCAGCGATAGGGTCGGGGAGCTGTTTTTT. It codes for CASSDRVGELFF.

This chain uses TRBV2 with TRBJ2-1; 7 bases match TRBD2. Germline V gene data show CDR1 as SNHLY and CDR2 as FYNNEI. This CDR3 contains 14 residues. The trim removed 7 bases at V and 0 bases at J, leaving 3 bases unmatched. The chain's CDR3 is CASMGGSSYNEQFF. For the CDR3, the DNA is TGTGCCAGCATGGGCGGGAGCTCCTACAATGAGCAGTTCTTC.